This T cell receptor (beta chain) stems from a study of T cell responses to AZD1222 COVID-19 vaccine. Study-wide results and limits: Across the whole spike, CD4 TCRs peaked at regions 160-218 and 743-854. Baseline seropositivity occurred in only six AZD1222 recipients.

As regards this clone: Its antigen is not known.

This table comes from immunoSEQ multiplex PCR, and its TCRdb copy is limited to in-frame clones, with some not included. Seen here are some 190,000 clones, about 94% observed once, and the top ten hold around 1.5%. The CDR3 runs 19 residues. This sequence originates from an adult who received the MenACWY meningococcal vaccine as a control. The chain joins TRBV21-1 to TRBJ2-1; the table's TRBD2 call for D was not verified on the DNA. TRBV21-1 is flagged as a pseudogene. Material: peripheral blood, obtained 28 days after the second dose of the MenACWY control vaccine. CDR3 residues: CASSKRRTSGGPFYNEQFF. For the CDR3, the DNA is TGTGCCAGCAGCAAACGGAGGACTAGCGGGGGACCATTCTACAATGAGCAGTTCTTC.